This TCR beta chain was recovered during a study of vaccination and CD4 T cells after COVID-19 (dated by TCRdb to 2021 to 2024). For the study in its entirety: Convalescent patients had a positive SARS-CoV-2 result on nasal swab PCR, and of these patients, some 10 had mild disease and one had severe disease. The convalescent cohort comprised six males and four females, including two Hispanic individuals, seven Caucasians, two Asians and one multiracial person. Two doses of either the Pfizer-BioNTech BNT162b2 vaccine (n=8) or the Moderna mRNA-1273 vaccine (n=2) were administered to participants. Post-COVID blood samples were collected from convalescent patients a median of around 100 days after diagnosis, with a range of about 35 to 170 days. The time from the second vaccine dose to post-vaccine blood sampling had a median of roughly 70 days and ranged from about 13 to 250 days. For stimulating the cultures, overlapping spike peptide pools were used, derived from SARS-CoV-2 as well as from the common cold coronaviruses HCoV-NL63, HCoV-OC43 and HCoV-229E. As controls, cultures received a CEFX viral epitope pool (the positive control), an HIV-1 Nef peptide pool (the negative control), or no peptide at all. In roughly 11 COVID-19 convalescent patients and a handful of infection-naive healthy vaccine recipients, the spike-specific CD4+ TCR repertoire before mRNA vaccination was compared with the repertoire after mRNA vaccination.

A note on this clonotype: Its target antigen remains unknown. No per-base quality is available; no much larger clone lies one base away.

Library construction relied on PCR. DNA from cultured CD4+ T cells was subjected to TCR sequencing with the Oncomine TCR Beta short-read assay at the Johns Hopkins FTIC core. The QIAamp micro DNA kit was used to extract genomic DNA from the cultured CD4+ T cells. Oncomine TCR Beta libraries from cultured CD4+ T cells were pooled with unique dual indexes and sequenced on an Illumina iSeq 100. The original methods were these. Non-productive sequences were removed, and CDR3s not starting with C, not ending with F or W, or shorter than 7 amino acids were discarded. Antigen-specific clonotypes were identified with the MANAFEST web application by comparing peptide-stimulated wells with reference and other culture wells. To be called positive, a clone needed an FDR below 0.05, an odds ratio above 5, and a productive frequency above 0.1% in at least two of three replicate wells. A clonotype was classed as cross-reactive if the clonotype showed significant expansion both in SARS-CoV-2 spike wells and in at least one common cold coronavirus spike condition. Levenshtein distances (stringdist) and unrooted phylogenetic trees (ape) in R version 3.6.1 were used to assess CDR3 homology. TCRdb trimmed the raw reads at Q25, called clones with MiXCR and kept productive beta chains. Every CDR3 protein is listed once, alongside the most common genes and DNA of its rows. The V and J calls reflect TCRdb's pipeline rather than the authors' work. This sample has under 6,500 distinct CDR3 sequences in its table, and 46% of those were observed once. The ten largest account for 25% to 30% of the sample.

What the treatment or condition label conveys for this sample: roughly ten-day PBMC culture with coronavirus spike peptide pools or control peptides (ViraFEST assay). The study used the ViraFEST assay, which expanded antigen-specific T cells with peptide pools and then identified expanded clonotypes by TCR sequencing. The positive SARS-CoV-2 PCR tests of the convalescent patients were dated from March to December 2020, before the Alpha, Beta and Delta variants emerged in the United States. Each well held 2 million to 2.5 million PBMCs cultured with approximately 10 ug/ml peptide pools in IMDM containing approximately 5% human AB serum and 7.5 to 10 IU/ml IL-2. On days 3 and 7, half of the culture medium was replaced with fresh IL-2-containing medium. CD4+ T cells were isolated after 10 days of culture through negative selection using the EasySep CD4+ T cell isolation kit. PBMCs were separated from whole blood using Ficoll-Paque Plus gradient centrifugation and then either used fresh or cryopreserved at -140C. Each culture condition was generally run in triplicate wells.

The research as a whole found: In convalescent patients, a median roughly 86% of post-vaccine SARS-CoV-2-reactive clones were detected only after vaccination, suggesting vaccine-specific priming. The median count of SARS-CoV-2-reactive clonotypes went up from 20 to 25 after infection to 30 to 40 after vaccination, although the change was not significant. Nearly all vaccine-specific clones in convalescent patients (304 of 307) were mono-reactive for SARS-CoV-2 spike rather than cross-reactive with common cold coronaviruses. Only a relatively small number of convalescent patients were included in the study, and early timepoints following natural infection were not analyzed.

Trimming at the junction amounts to 8 bases on V and 5 bases on J, and the germline ends lie 18 bases apart. CDR1 SGHTA and CDR2 FQGNSA were looked up in the germline V gene. Inclusive of the bounding cysteine and phenylalanine, the CDR3 is 14 residues long. The sequence is cut down to CDR3 DNA, 42 bases in frame from base 1. The clonotype was recovered from a human donor who had recovered from COVID-19. The rearrangement combines TRBV7-2 with TRBJ2-5; perhaps TRBD2 is the D gene, with 7 bases matching. Sequencing was carried out using CD4+ T cells from blood, cultured in vitro. The sequenced DNA: TGTGCCAGCTCCATCACGGGGGGCTTGGAGACCCAGTACTTC. Its translation reads: CASSITGGLETQYF.